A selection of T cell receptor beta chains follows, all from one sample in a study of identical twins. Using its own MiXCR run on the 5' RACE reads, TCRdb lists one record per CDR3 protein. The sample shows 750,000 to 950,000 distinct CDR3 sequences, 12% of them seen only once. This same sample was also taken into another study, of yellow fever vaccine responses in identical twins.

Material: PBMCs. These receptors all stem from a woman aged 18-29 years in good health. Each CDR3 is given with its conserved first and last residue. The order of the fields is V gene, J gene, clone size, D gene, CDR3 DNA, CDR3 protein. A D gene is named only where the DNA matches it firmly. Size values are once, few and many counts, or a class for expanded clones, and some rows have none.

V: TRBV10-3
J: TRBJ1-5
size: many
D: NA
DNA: TGTGCCATCCCCCGGGATCAGCCCCAGCATTTT
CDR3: CAIPRDQPQHF

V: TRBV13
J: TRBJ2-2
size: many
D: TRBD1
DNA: TGTGCCAGCAGCTCGTACGTGCACCTTGACAGGGACACCGGGGAGCTGTTTTTT
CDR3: CASSSYVHLDRDTGELFF

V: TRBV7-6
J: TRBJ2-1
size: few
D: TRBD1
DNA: TGTGCCAGCAGCTTAGAACAGGGGGCGAGCGGTGAGCAGTTCTTC
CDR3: CASSLEQGASGEQFF

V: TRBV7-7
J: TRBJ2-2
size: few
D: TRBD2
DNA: TGTGCCAGCAGCTTAGATCTAGCGGGGGCCTCCGGGGAGCTGTTTTTT
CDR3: CASSLDLAGASGELFF

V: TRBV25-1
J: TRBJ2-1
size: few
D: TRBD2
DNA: TGTGCCAGCAGCGCTAGCGGGGGGGCATTGGGGCAGTTCTTC
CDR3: CASSASGGALGQFF

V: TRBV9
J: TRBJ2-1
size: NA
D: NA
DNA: TGTGCCAGCAGTGTAGTCGATACTGAGCAGTTCTTC
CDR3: CASSVVDTEQFF

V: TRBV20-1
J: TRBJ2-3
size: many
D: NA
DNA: TGCAGTGCTAGTCAGGGCTCCGCCAGGGCAGATACGCAGTATTTT
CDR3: CSASQGSARADTQYF

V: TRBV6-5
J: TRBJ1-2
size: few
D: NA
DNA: TGTGCCAGCAGTTTTTCGTGGGGCATCTATGGCTACACCTTC
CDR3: CASSFSWGIYGYTF

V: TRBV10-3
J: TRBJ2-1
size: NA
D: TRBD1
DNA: TGTGCCATCAGTGAGTCGATAATTGACAGGGCGAATGAGCAGTTCTTC
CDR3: CAISESIIDRANEQFF

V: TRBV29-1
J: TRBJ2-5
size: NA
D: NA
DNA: TGCAGCGCCATGAAGGTGGGCGAGACCCAGTACTTC
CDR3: CSAMKVGETQYF

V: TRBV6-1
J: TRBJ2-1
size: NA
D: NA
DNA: TGTGCCAGCAGTGAAGGGACAATATCCTACAATGAGCAGTTCTTC
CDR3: CASSEGTISYNEQFF

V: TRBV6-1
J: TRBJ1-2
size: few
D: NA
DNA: TGTGCCAGCAGGGTTCCGGGCTCGGGCTATGGCTACACCTTC
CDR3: CASRVPGSGYGYTF

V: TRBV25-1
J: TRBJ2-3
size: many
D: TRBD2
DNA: TGTGCCAGCAGTGAGGGGACTAGCCCAGATACGCAGTATTTT
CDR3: CASSEGTSPDTQYF

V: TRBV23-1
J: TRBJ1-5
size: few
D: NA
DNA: TGCGCCAGCAGTCAAAGAAATCAGCCCCAGCATTTT
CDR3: CASSQRNQPQHF

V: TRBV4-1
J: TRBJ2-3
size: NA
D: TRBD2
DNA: TGCGCCAGCAGCGGCCGAGGGGCGGGAGGGTTAGATACGCAGTATTTT
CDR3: CASSGRGAGGLDTQYF

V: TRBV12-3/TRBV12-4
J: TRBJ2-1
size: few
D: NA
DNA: TGTGCCAGCACCTCTGGATCCTACAATGAGCAGTTCTTC
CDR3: CASTSGSYNEQFF

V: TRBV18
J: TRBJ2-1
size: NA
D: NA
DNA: TGTGCCAGCTCACCCCCATCGTTGGGGGACCGACCGGGTAATGAGCAGTTCTTC
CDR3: CASSPPSLGDRPGNEQFF

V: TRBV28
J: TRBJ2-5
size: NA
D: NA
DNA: TGTGCCAGCAGTCCCCAGAACGGACAGACCCAGTACTTC
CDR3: CASSPQNGQTQYF

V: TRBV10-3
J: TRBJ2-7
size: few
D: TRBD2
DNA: TGTGCCATCAGTGACCCTGGGGAGCGGGGCCTTACTTACTACTCCTACGAGCAGTACTTC
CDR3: CAISDPGERGLTYYSYEQYF

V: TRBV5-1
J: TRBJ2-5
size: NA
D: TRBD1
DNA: TGCGCCAGCAGCCGACGGGACAGTAAAGAGACCCAGTACTTC
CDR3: CASSRRDSKETQYF

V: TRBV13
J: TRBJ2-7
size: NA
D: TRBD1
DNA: TGTGCCAGCAGCCCAGGACAGGGCCCATTGGAGCAGTACTTC
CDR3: CASSPGQGPLEQYF

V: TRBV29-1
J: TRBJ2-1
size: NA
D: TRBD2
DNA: TGCAGCGTGAAGGGACTAGCGGGAGTTAATGAGCAGTTCTTC
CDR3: CSVKGLAGVNEQFF

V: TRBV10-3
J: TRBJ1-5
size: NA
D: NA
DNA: TGTGCCATCAGGCTAAATTGGGGGGGTCTTGGGCAGCCCCAGCATTTT
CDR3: CAIRLNWGGLGQPQHF

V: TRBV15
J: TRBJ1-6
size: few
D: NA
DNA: TGTGCCACCAGCAGAGATTTGGCTGGGATCCATAATTCACCCCTCCACTTT
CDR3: CATSRDLAGIHNSPLHF

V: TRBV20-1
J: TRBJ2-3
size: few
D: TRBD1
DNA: TGCAGTGCTAGTCGGGGACAGGTTAGCACAGATACGCAGTATTTT
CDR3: CSASRGQVSTDTQYF

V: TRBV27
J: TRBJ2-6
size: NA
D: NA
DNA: TGTGCCAGCACGGGGAACTCCCTCCCTGGGGCCAACGTCCTGACTTTC
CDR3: CASTGNSLPGANVLTF

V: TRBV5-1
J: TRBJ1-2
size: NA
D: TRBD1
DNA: TGCGCCAGCAGCCTGACAGGGTCCCTTGGCGGCTACACCTTC
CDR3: CASSLTGSLGGYTF

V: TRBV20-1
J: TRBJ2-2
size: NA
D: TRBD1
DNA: TGCAGCGTACGGCCCGGGACAGTGAACACCGGGGAGCTGTTTTTT
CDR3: CSVRPGTVNTGELFF

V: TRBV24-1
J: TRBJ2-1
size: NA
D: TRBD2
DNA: TGTGCCACCATGGGGGGGAGAACGGATAATGAGCAGTTCTTC
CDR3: CATMGGRTDNEQFF

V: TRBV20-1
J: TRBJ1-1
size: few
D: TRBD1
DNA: TGCAGTGCTAGAGATAACCGGGGACAGGAAGCTTTCTTT
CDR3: CSARDNRGQEAFF

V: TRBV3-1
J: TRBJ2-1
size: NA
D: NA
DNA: TGTGCCAGCAGCCAACAGACTAGTACTAATGAGCAGTTCTTC
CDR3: CASSQQTSTNEQFF

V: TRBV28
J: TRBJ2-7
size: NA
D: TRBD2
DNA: TGTGCCAGCAGTCACCTCCCGGGGGGGGTGGGCGAGCAGTACTTC
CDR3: CASSHLPGGVGEQYF

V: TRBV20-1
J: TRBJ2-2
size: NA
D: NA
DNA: TGCAGTGCTCCTACGGGATACACCGGGGAGCTGTTTTTT
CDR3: CSAPTGYTGELFF

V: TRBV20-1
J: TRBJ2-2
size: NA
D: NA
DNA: TGCTGTGCTTCTCAAATTCCCGGACACGGTGACACCGGGGAGCTGTTTTTT
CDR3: CCASQIPGHGDTGELFF

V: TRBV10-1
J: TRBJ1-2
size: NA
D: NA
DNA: TGCGCCAGCAGCCCCGACAGGTCTGGGGGCTACACCTTC
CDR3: CASSPDRSGGYTF

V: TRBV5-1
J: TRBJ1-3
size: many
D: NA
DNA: TGCGCCAGCCGTGGGCACACTAGCTCTGGAAACACCATATATTTT
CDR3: CASRGHTSSGNTIYF

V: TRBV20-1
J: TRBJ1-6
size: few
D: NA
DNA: TGCAGTGCTAGGTCAGGACGGAGCCTTAATTCACCCCTCCACTTT
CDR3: CSARSGRSLNSPLHF

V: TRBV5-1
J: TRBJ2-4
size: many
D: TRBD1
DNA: TGCGCCAGCAGCCTCCGGACAGGGGTTATTGGAAACATTCAGTACTTC
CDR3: CASSLRTGVIGNIQYF

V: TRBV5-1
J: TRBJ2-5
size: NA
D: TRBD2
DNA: TGCGCCAGCAGCCCTCGGACTAGCGAAAAAGAGACCCAGTACTTC
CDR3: CASSPRTSEKETQYF

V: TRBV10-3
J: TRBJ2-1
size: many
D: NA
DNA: TGTGCCACTATTCCAACCGAGCGGGATGAGCAGTTCTTC
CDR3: CATIPTERDEQFF

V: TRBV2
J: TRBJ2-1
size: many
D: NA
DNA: TGTGCCAGCAGTCGCGGGGCGAACAATGAGCAGTTCTTC
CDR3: CASSRGANNEQFF

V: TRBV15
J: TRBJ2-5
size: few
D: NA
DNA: TGTGCCACCAGCAGGGATAACAGGGCCGAGGGGACCCAGTACTTC
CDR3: CATSRDNRAEGTQYF

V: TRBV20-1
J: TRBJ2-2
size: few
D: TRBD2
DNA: TGCAGTGTGTTACTAGCGGGAGCCGGGGAGCTGTTTTTT
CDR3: CSVLLAGAGELFF

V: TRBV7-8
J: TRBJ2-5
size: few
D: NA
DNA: TGTGCCAGCAGCCCTTATGGGTACAGGGCCGAGACCCAGTACTTC
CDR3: CASSPYGYRAETQYF

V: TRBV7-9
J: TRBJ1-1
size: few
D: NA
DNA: TGTGCCAGCAGCCCCCAACCTTCGACGAACACTGAAGCTTTCTTT
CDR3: CASSPQPSTNTEAFF

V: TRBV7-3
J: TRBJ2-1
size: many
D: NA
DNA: TGTGCCAGCAGCTCCGGGGCAAGCTCCTACAATGAGCAGTTCTTC
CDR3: CASSSGASSYNEQFF

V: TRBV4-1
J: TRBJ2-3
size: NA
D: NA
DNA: TGCGCCAGCAGCCAAGGAAGCGGTACGCAGTATTTT
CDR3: CASSQGSGTQYF

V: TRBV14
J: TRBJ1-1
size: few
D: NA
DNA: TGTGCCAGCAGCCAAGATCGCGGGGGCCTTGAAGCTTTCTTT
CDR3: CASSQDRGGLEAFF

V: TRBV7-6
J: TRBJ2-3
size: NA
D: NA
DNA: TGTGCCAGCAGCTTAGGGACTGGTAACACAGATACGCAGTATTTT
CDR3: CASSLGTGNTDTQYF

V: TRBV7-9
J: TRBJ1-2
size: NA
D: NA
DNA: TGTGCCAGCAGCCCAGCGGTGGATGGCTACACCTTC
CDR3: CASSPAVDGYTF

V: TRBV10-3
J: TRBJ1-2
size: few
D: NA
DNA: TGTGCCATCAGTGAAAACGGACCTATAAGGGGCTACACCTTC
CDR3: CAISENGPIRGYTF